Each of the 19 T cell receptor beta chains below was sequenced from the same sample in a study of CD8 T cells in Susac syndrome. RNA amounts of 0.5 to 1 ug underwent reverse transcription with random hexamers. Using its own MiXCR run on the immunoSEQ multiplex PCR reads, TCRdb lists one record per CDR3 protein. Of a few hundred thousand distinct CDR3 sequences listed, about 94% are singletons. Specimen: CD4+ T cells from PBMCs. The receptors were sampled from a human donor with Susac syndrome.

This clonotype was observed once. J is TRBJ2-5 and V is TRBV5-1, with a weak D call TRBD1 (5 bases). The CDR3 consists of 14 residues. V was cut by 4 bases and J by 0 bases, with 10 bases left in between. Germline CDR1 and CDR2: SGHRS and YFSETQ. The CDR3: CASSQQVNQETQYF. The CDR3 nucleotides are TGCGCCAGCAGCCAACAGGTTAACCAAGAGACCCAGTACTTC.

The chain employs TRBV18 and TRBJ2-7, with 7 bases lining up with TRBD1. Germline V lookup: CDR1 KGHSH, CDR2 LQKENI. The CDR3 spans 15 residues. The V segment lost 0 bases and the J segment 3 bases; nucleotides outside the gene matches: 5. This chain's CDR3 is CASSPPTGSGYEQYF. CDR3 DNA sequence: TGTGCCAGCTCACCACCGACAGGGTCCGGCTACGAGCAGTACTTC.

This chain joins TRBV19 and TRBJ1-2; D gene ambiguous. Germline values: CDR1 LNHDA, CDR2 SQIVND (reference sequence). V was clipped by 5 bases and J by 3 bases, with 16 bases between them. The CDR3 length is 15 residues. The CDR3 here is CASSPQTREDYGYTF. CDR3 coding DNA: TGTGCCAGTAGTCCCCAGACGAGGGAGGACTATGGCTACACCTTC.

The chain is built from TRBV7-3 and TRBJ2-3; D unresolved. The CDR3 has 13 amino acids. Germline V gene data show CDR1 as SGHTA and CDR2 as FQGTGA. V was trimmed by 1 base and J by 6 bases, leaving 8 bases between them. The CDR3 here is CASSLNPPDTQYF. CDR3 sequence (DNA): TGTGCCAGCAGCTTAAATCCGCCGGATACGCAGTATTTT.

The genes are TRBV20-1 and TRBJ2-3; D is unclear. The germline V and J ends were trimmed by 4 bases and 5 bases, with 10 bases remaining between them. Germline-derived CDR1 and CDR2 are DFQATT and SNEGSKA (reference sequence). This CDR3 is 12 amino acids long. The CDR3 coding sequence is TGCAGTGCTACCCCGACTGGAGATACGCAGTATTTT. Amino acid sequence: CSATPTGDTQYF.

The chain uses TRBV7-8 and TRBJ2-5, with 7 nucleotides matching TRBD2. In germline, CDR1 is SGHVS, CDR2 FQNEAQ. V was clipped by 4 bases and J by 0 bases; unmatched bases: 5. This CDR3 region has 15 residues. The CDR3 loop is CASSSVLAYQETQYF. The CDR3 coding sequence is TGTGCCAGCAGCTCCGTACTAGCGTACCAAGAGACCCAGTACTTC.

The CDR3 DNA follows: TGCGCCAGCAGCCTCTCCACTAGCGGAGGGAAAGAGACCCAGTACTTC. It specifies CASSLSTSGGKETQYF. This chain connects TRBV5-1 to TRBJ2-5, with 8 bases aligning to TRBD2. The CDR3 is 16 amino acids. With 4 bases clipped from V and 3 bases from J, the junction kept 11 bases outside the gene matches. Germline V lookup: CDR1 SGHRS, CDR2 YFSETQ.

This chain's CDR3 is CASSRSGTSYEQFF. DNA of the CDR3: TGTGCCAGCAGCCGGTCCGGGACTAGCTATGAGCAGTTCTTC. The chain recombines TRBV9 with TRBJ2-1; 9 nucleotides agree with TRBD2. V shed 4 bases and J 8 bases; nucleotides not matched to a gene: 7. The CDR3 is 14 amino acids. Germline loops: CDR1 SGDLS, CDR2 YYNGEE.

The chain combines TRBV6-1 with TRBJ2-1, with TRBD2 matching 16 bases. The CDR3 covers 16 residues. The V gene end was trimmed by 6 bases and the J gene end by 7 bases; junction bases not matched to a gene: 6. Germline CDR1 is MNHNS and CDR2 is SASEGT. DNA for the CDR3: TGTGCCAGCAGACCTGGGACTAGCGGGGGGGCGAATGAGCAGTTCTTC. This sequence encodes CASRPGTSGGANEQFF.

This chain links TRBV19 with TRBJ2-3; 9 bases line up with TRBD2. Germline assignment: CDR1 LNHDA and CDR2 SQIVND (reference sequence). The CDR3 runs 16 residues. The V segment lost 4 bases and the J segment 0 bases; nucleotides outside the gene matches: 5. DNA of the CDR3: TGTGCCAGTAGTACGTTAGCGGGGGCTAGCACAGATACGCAGTATTTT. This sequence encodes CASSTLAGASTDTQYF.

The genes are TRBV28 and TRBJ2-1; TRBD2 might be the D (5 bases). CDR3 length equals 13 residues. With 7 bases removed from V and 8 bases from J, the gap between germline ends came to 15 bases. Germline V gene lookup returns CDR1 MDHEN and CDR2 SYDVKM. The CDR3 sequence is CASTEGARDEQFF. CDR3 sequence (DNA): TGTGCCAGCACTGAAGGAGCGCGGGATGAGCAGTTCTTC. Variable domain in full (rest from reference TRBV28 and TRBJ2-1): DVKVTQSSRYLVKRTGEKVFLECVQDMDHENMFWYRQDPGLGLRLIYFSYDVKMKEKGDIPEGYSVSREKKERFSLILESASTNQTSMYLCASTEGARDEQFFGPGTRLTVL.

The chain carries TRBV4-1 and TRBJ2-1, with unresolved D. Trimming shortened V by 0 bases and J by 7 bases, and 13 bases separated the two germline ends. Germline V CDR1 and CDR2: MGHRA, YSYEKL. This CDR3 has 15 amino acids. The CDR3 here is CASSQDRGSMNEQFF. CDR3 nucleotide sequence: TGCGCCAGCAGCCAAGATCGCGGCAGTATGAATGAGCAGTTCTTC.

The chain links TRBV20-1 to TRBJ2-2; 9 nucleotides align to TRBD2. The CDR3 sequence is 17 residues long. The ends lost 3 bases at V and 6 bases at J; junction bases unmatched: 14. The V gene's germline CDR1 is DFQATT and CDR2 SNEGSKA (reference sequence). The CDR3 here is CSARGLAAGGGSGELFF. The CDR3, as DNA: TGCAGTGCTAGGGGGCTAGCAGCGGGGGGAGGATCCGGGGAGCTGTTTTTT.

The rearrangement links TRBV29-1 to TRBJ1-1; 11 bases are shared with TRBD1. The germline V gene has CDR1 SQVTM and CDR2 ANQGSEA. J was trimmed by 4 bases and V by 7 bases; bases with no gene match: 5. The CDR3 spans 13 residues. The CDR3 here is CSGGQGVITEAFF. CDR3 DNA sequence: TGCAGCGGGGGACAGGGGGTAATCACTGAAGCTTTCTTT.

The chain carries TRBV6-4 and TRBJ1-5; the D is unclear. V lost 3 bases to trimming and J lost 9 bases, with 12 bases between them. The CDR3 sequence is 13 residues long. CDR1 is MRHNA, CDR2 SNTAGT, per germline. CDR3 in DNA: TGTGCCAGCAGTGAAAGTGCATTGGGGCCCCAGCATTTT. Translated: CASSESALGPQHF.

The chain recombines TRBV3-1 with TRBJ1-2; no definite D call. Looked up from germline, CDR1 is LGHDT and CDR2 is YNNKEL (reference sequence). CDR3 length: 14 amino acids. Trimming cost V 4 bases and J 0 bases, with 9 bases left between them. This CDR3 reads CASSLGPANYGYTF. The DNA of the CDR3 is TGTGCCAGCAGCCTAGGGCCAGCTAACTATGGCTACACCTTC.

The J gene is TRBJ2-6, the V gene TRBV15, with D unresolved. Germline CDR1 LNHNV, CDR2 YYDKDF (reference sequence). There are 14 residues in the CDR3. V was shortened by 4 bases and J by 0 bases, with 4 bases between the two germline ends. The CDR3 sequence: CATSTPSGANVLTF. In nucleotides, the CDR3 is TGTGCCACCAGCACCCCCTCTGGGGCCAACGTCCTGACTTTC. The entire variable domain, with the rest obtained from reference TRBV15 and TRBJ2-6, is as follows: DAMVIQNPRYQVTQFGKPVTLSCSQTLNHNVMYWYQQKSSQAPKLLFHYYDKDFNNEADTPDNFQSRRPNTSFCFLDIRSPGLGDTAMYLCATSTPSGANVLTFGAGSRLTVL.

The rearrangement links TRBV3-1 to TRBJ1-2, with D unresolved. The CDR3 covers 14 residues. Trimming removed 4 bases from V and 1 base from J, with 10 bases in between. Germline loops: CDR1 LGHDT, CDR2 YNNKEL (reference sequence). CDR3 sequence reads: CASSRAWDNYGYTF. DNA of the CDR3: TGTGCCAGCAGCCGTGCATGGGATAACTATGGCTACACCTTC.

The chain combines TRBV25-1 with TRBJ2-5; 11 bases match TRBD2. The CDR3 covers 15 residues. CDR1 and CDR2 (germline): MGHDK, SYGVNS. The V segment lost 3 bases and the J segment 4 bases; nucleotides outside the gene matches: 4. CDR3 DNA: TGTGCCAGCAGTGATATTAGCGGGGGGGCAGAGACCCAGTACTTC. It specifies CASSDISGGAETQYF.